The sequence of this T cell receptor (beta chain) was determined in a study of CD8 T cells in Susac syndrome. V lost 8 bases and J lost 4; bases outside the gene matches: 15. Per germline, CDR1 LNHNV and CDR2 YYDKDF (reference sequence). The CDR3 has 16 amino acids. It was with random hexamers that roughly 0.5 to 1 ug RNA was reverse transcribed. TCRdb analysed the immunoSEQ multiplex PCR reads with MiXCR anew, one entry per CDR3 protein. The profile shows 150,000 to 160,000 distinct CDR3 sequences, around 95% of them singletons. The chain combines TRBV15 with TRBJ2-5; 8 positions agree with TRBD1. This receptor was identified in a human donor with multiple sclerosis. The sequencing input was CD8+ T cells from PBMCs. The CDR3 DNA is TGTGCCACCGTAGATACAATACAGGGGGAAGGAGAGACCCAGTACTTC. It translates to CATVDTIQGEGETQYF. Filled out from reference TRBV15 and TRBJ2-5, the complete variable domain reads DAMVIQNPRYQVTQFGKPVTLSCSQTLNHNVMYWYQQKSSQAPKLLFHYYDKDFNNEADTPDNFQSRRPNTSFCFLDIRSPGLGDTAMYLCATVDTIQGEGETQYFGPGTRLLVL.